This paragraph covers one TCR beta chain sequence. Its antigen is currently unknown. Primers: 60 Vbeta forward and 13 Jbeta reverse. Assay: immunoSEQ multiplex PCR; the TCRdb copy retains only in-frame clones and omits some. The repertoire holds roughly 140,000 clones, with about two thirds as singletons. These data are taken from a study of cytomegalovirus exposure and HLA in healthy donors. Regarding the study as a whole: There were a few CMV-associated chains whose specificity for CMV antigens was confirmed in vitro. The study assumed roughly uniform donor sequencing depth for presence/absence analyses. After further analysis at a later stage, under 20,000 TCR beta sequences were associated with HLA alleles at 0.05 false discovery rate.

Per the germline V gene, CDR1 is SEHNR and CDR2 is FQNEAQ (reference sequence). The V and J ends lost 6 bases and 1 base respectively, with 15 bases between them. The CDR3 is made up of 15 amino acids. This rearrangement joins TRBV7-9 to TRBJ1-2, with no clear D. The receptor's source is a man in his forties or fifties in good health and CMV-seronegative. Specimen: PBMCs. The CDR3 sequence: CASSGMNSLNYGYTF. CDR3 DNA sequence: TGTGCCAGCAGTGGTATGAACAGCCTTAACTATGGCTACACCTTC. Variable domain in full (rest from reference TRBV7-9 and TRBJ1-2): DTGVSQNPRHKITKRGQNVTFRCDPISEHNRLYWYRQTLGQGPEFLTYFQNEAQLEKSRLLSDRFSAERPKGSFSTLEIQRTEQGDSAMYLCASSGMNSLNYGYTFGSGTRLTVV.